A selection of T cell receptor beta chains follows, all from one sample in a study of blood T cell repertoires in COVID-19. Only in-frame clones appear in the TCRdb table, and some are missing; sequencing was by immunoSEQ multiplex PCR. The data hold about 200,000 clones, with approximately 89% observed a single time. Sequenced sample: PBMCs or T cells enriched from blood (not recorded which). The receptors shown here come from a woman aged 25 to 39 with acute COVID-19. Both conserved end residues are part of each CDR3. The order of the fields is V gene, D gene, J gene, CDR3 protein, CDR3 DNA. D genes are given only for firm matches.

TRBV5-1	TRBD2	TRBJ2-1	CASSLISGGRGSYNEQFF	TGCGCCAGCAGCTTGATTAGCGGGGGCCGTGGCTCCTACAATGAGCAGTTCTTC
TRBV6-5	TRBD1	TRBJ1-5	CASSSYRGNQPQHF	TGTGCCAGCAGTTCTTACAGGGGTAATCAGCCCCAGCATTTT
TRBV7-9	NA	TRBJ1-1	CASSSPVGTGGTEAFF	TGTGCCAGCAGCTCACCTGTGGGGACTGGGGGGACTGAAGCTTTCTTT
TRBV12-5	NA	TRBJ1-6	CASGLVLESSYNSPLHF	TGTGCTAGTGGTTTGGTACTAGAGAGCTCCTATAATTCACCCCTCCACTTT
TRBV5-1	NA	TRBJ2-5	CASSFGSSLFGETQYF	TGCGCCAGCAGCTTCGGGAGCTCCCTCTTCGGAGAGACCCAGTACTTC
TRBV6-5	NA	TRBJ1-1	CASSYSRGLVNTEAFF	TGTGCCAGCAGTTACTCGCGGGGGCTGGTGAACACTGAAGCTTTCTTT
TRBV30	TRBD1	TRBJ2-4	CAWMTGVGGDIQYF	TGTGCCTGGATGACAGGGGTGGGAGGAGACATTCAGTACTTC
TRBV5-1	NA	TRBJ1-1	CASSASGTGGTEAFF	TGCGCCAGCAGCGCCTCCGGGACCGGGGGGACTGAAGCTTTCTTT
TRBV4-1	NA	TRBJ1-4	CASRPHDTTNEKLFF	TGCGCCAGCAGGCCACACGATACAACTAATGAAAAACTGTTTTTT
TRBV30	NA	TRBJ1-5	CAWGFQVDQPQHF	TGTGCCTGGGGTTTTCAGGTAGATCAGCCCCAGCATTTT
TRBV2	TRBD1	TRBJ1-1	CASSVDRATEAFF	TGTGCCAGCAGCGTAGACAGGGCCACTGAAGCTTTCTTT